This TCR beta chain was captured by sequencing in a study of blood T cell repertoires in COVID-19. Across the whole study: Whether acute or convalescent, the COVID-19 samples came from the United States, Italy and Spain. PBMCs, B-cell-depleted T cells, or T cells were the source of the cDNA or gDNA that made up the material.

Researchers sorted participants into cohorts using their self-reported clinical history. Recovered status applied to Cohort 3 donors who had two consecutive negative PCRs. It also applied to those with clearance or with symptom resolution. V lost 3 bases to trimming and J lost 7 bases; unmatched junction nucleotides: 1. The germline CDR1 and CDR2 sequences are SGDLS and YYNGEE. The CDR3 runs to 14 residues. TCRdb's copy holds only in-frame clones and misses some; the assay was immunoSEQ multiplex PCR. In the table there are some 340,000 clones, over 80% of which are singletons. The material sequenced was PBMCs or T cells enriched from blood (not recorded which). The receptor was isolated from a woman between 45 and 60 years old who had recovered from COVID-19. The chain employs TRBV9 and TRBJ2-1; 13 bases map to TRBD2. CDR3 protein: CASSGGLAGNEQFF. The CDR3 coding sequence is TGTGCCAGCAGCGGGGGACTAGCGGGGAATGAGCAGTTCTTC.